This TCR beta chain was documented in a study of blood T cell repertoires in COVID-19. TCRdb's copy holds only in-frame clones and misses some; the assay was immunoSEQ multiplex PCR. The sample records a few hundred thousand clones, roughly 85% being singletons. This clone has a handful of counts. The same CDR3 arises from other DNA sequences in this sample as well. This CDR3 has 12 residues. CDR1 is SGHVS and CDR2 is FQNEAQ in the germline V gene. V dropped 2 bases and J dropped 3 bases, with 5 bases sitting between them. This clonotype was sampled from a woman in her 50s who had recovered from COVID-19. The sample comprised PBMCs or T cells enriched from blood (not recorded which). The rearrangement links TRBV7-8 to TRBJ2-7; unclear D gene. The CDR3 loop is CASSLTGYEQYF. CDR3 coding DNA: TGTGCCAGCAGCTTAACGGGCTACGAGCAGTACTTC.